The clone carrying this T cell receptor (beta chain) was seen more than once but under ten times. Its antigen is unidentified. The sample belongs to a study of early T cells in non-severe SARS-CoV-2 infection. About the research overall: Whole-blood bulk RNA, unsorted, was sequenced, and chains were unpaired.

Findings of the study overall: VDJdb matches were skewed toward anti-spike CD8 T cell responses.

Germline-derived CDR1 and CDR2 are LNHNV and YYDKDF (reference sequence). The CDR3 contains 16 residues. The V and J ends lost 0 bases and 4 bases respectively, with 13 bases between them. Attachment of unique molecular identifiers was made to individual cDNA molecules. A single record per CDR3 protein comes from TCRdb applying MiXCR to the 5' RACE reads. Of about 110,000 distinct CDR3 sequences listed, roughly an eighth are singletons. The TCR was taken from an adult who was a healthcare worker with PCR-confirmed SARS-CoV-2 infection or an uninfected control (not recorded which). The sample was whole blood. This sequence joins TRBV15 and TRBJ2-1; D call uncertain. The CDR3 here is CATSRDLGGRYNEQFF. CDR3 sequence (DNA): TGTGCCACCAGCAGAGATCTGGGCGGACGATACAATGAGCAGTTCTTC.